This T cell receptor beta chain emerged from a study of T-cell memory formation after mild COVID-19. For the study at large: Each donor largely had its own TCR clusters. Points from the study as a whole: Detection of some responders pre-infection suggested pre-existing cross-reactive memory T cells participated. Clones that contracted clustered mainly in CM and EM if CD4+ and in EMRA if CD8+. Later expanders leaned CD4+, whereas day 15 to 85 contracting clones were balanced CD4/CD8.

CDR3 length: 14 residues. Germline V lookup: CDR1 KGHDR, CDR2 SFDVKD. V lost 4 bases and J 3 bases, leaving 8 bases between the germline ends. This clonotype showed up just a few times. Its antigen is unknown. TCRdb processed the 5' RACE reads anew with MiXCR; each CDR3 protein has one entry. The repertoire holds roughly 410,000 distinct CDR3 sequences, with 20% to 25% as singletons. This receptor was identified in an adult woman who had mild COVID-19 (a few samples of this study predate the infection). Cell type and time point are not known. The J gene is TRBJ2-2, the V gene TRBV24-1; no clear D. Sequencing used PBMCs or a T cell subset sorted from them (not recorded which). The chain's CDR3 is CATSDSGYTGELFF. The CDR3 DNA follows: TGTGCCACCAGTGACTCGGGCTACACCGGGGAGCTGTTTTTT.